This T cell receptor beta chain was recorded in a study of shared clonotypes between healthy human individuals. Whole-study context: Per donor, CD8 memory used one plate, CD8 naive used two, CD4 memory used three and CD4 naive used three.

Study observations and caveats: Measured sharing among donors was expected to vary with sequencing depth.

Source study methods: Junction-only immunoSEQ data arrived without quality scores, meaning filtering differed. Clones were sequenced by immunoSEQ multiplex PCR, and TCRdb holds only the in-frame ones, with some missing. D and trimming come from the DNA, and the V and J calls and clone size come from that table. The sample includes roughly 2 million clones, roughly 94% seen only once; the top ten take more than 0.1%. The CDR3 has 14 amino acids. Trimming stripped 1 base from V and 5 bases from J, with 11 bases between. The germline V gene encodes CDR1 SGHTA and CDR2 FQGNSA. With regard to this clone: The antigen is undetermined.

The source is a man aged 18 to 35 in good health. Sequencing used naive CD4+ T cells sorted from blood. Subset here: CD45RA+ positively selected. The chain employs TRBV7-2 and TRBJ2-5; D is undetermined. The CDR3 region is CASSLVPSVETQYF. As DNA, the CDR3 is TGTGCCAGCAGCTTAGTACCAAGCGTGGAGACCCAGTACTTC.